The entry below gives a single T cell receptor beta chain sequence along with its context. The target of this receptor is not known. The sample holds no much larger clone one base away, and base qualities are not on file. These data originate in a study of blood T cell repertoires in COVID-19 (dated by TCRdb to the early 2020s). Context from the whole study: Samples covering the acute and convalescent phases of COVID-19 were provided by collaborators in the United States, Italy and Spain. The material from the prospective study consisted of cDNA or gDNA derived from T cells, B-cell-depleted T cells, or PBMCs. The dataset comprised deeply sampled blood TCRbeta repertoires from subjects exposed to, actively infected with, or recovered from COVID-19. The repertoires were released in a freely available public database meant as a resource for research on the immune response to SARS-CoV-2. The samples were drawn from the first 160 participants of the ongoing ImmuneRACE study and from about 1,200 subjects provided by 6 global collaborators. Nearly every sample came with metadata listing a de-identified subject ID, COVID-19 status, age in years and sex. Where HLA class I and class II types were available, the types were taken from metadata supplied by the sample provider, not from assay-based typing.

What the work shows at the level of the full study, not this receptor alone: How much clinical and demographic metadata was included differed by source and by participant, and the metadata was provided uncurated.

In Seattle, one collaborating source enrolled patients while the infection was active and tracked those patients longitudinally over the course of disease. The collaborating institutions used their own protocols to collect whole blood in K2EDTA tubes. For TCRbeta analysis, collaborators shipped samples in one of three forms: frozen whole blood, isolated PBMCs, or DNA extracted from either of those sample types. The immunoSEQ Assay, a bias-controlled multiplex PCR, was used to amplify TCRbeta CDR3 regions from genomic DNA. Under the source paper's analysis protocol: The number of nucleated cells in each sample was estimated by amplification of reference gene primers within the assay. Sequence reads were collapsed and filtered to measure the absolute abundance of every unique TCRbeta CDR3 rearrangement. For each sample, productive Simpson clonality was calculated as the square root of Simpson's diversity index across productive rearrangements. In its TCRdb copy, this immuneACCESS table keeps in-frame sequences only and misses some clones. Where compared with another copy, unresolved V genes explain less than half of these, and the others have no known cause. V and J calls and clone size are given by that table; D and trimming were obtained from the DNA. The sample has over 450,000 clones on record, about 89% of them singletons. The ten largest clones add up to 7.5% to 9% of the sample.

The CDR3 numbers 13 residues from cysteine through phenylalanine. CDR3 DNA is the only sequence kept; it has 39 bases, read in frame from the first base. V is pared back by 3 bases and J by 1 base, with 6 bases lying between the germline termini. In the germline V gene, CDR1 corresponds to MGHRA and CDR2 to YSYEKL. The specimen sequenced was peripheral blood. This clonotype was sampled from a woman in her fifties or sixties with COVID-19, enrolled during active disease. The V gene is TRBV4-1 and the J gene is TRBJ1-1, and possibly TRBD1, on 5 matching bases. The DNA sequence is as follows: TGCGCCAGCAGCCATGGACAGAACACTGAAGCTTTCTTT. It translates to CASSHGQNTEAFF.